A single sample gave rise to the 9 T cell receptor beta chains below, sequenced in a study of regulatory T cells in long-lasting Graves disease. As for time point: newly diagnosed GD, antithyroid drugs for less than 3 months. The TCR library was made from RNA that had been extracted from PBMCs in TRIzol. With iRepertoire HTBI primers and Arm-PCR of CDR3 regions, TCR beta libraries were built. TCRdb reprocessed the multiplex PCR reads via MiXCR and lists one record per CDR3 protein. Here the sample spans 200,000 to 250,000 distinct CDR3 sequences, 20% to 25% being singletons. The specimen was peripheral blood mononuclear cells (PBMCs), collected at new diagnosis, from a patient treated with antithyroid drugs. These receptors were collected from a female donor with Graves disease.

This sequence joins TRBV11-2 and TRBJ2-7, with unresolved D. The tail of the sequence fits TRBJ2-1 better, so the J call may be wrong. The CDR3 contains 10 residues. Per the germline V gene, CDR1 is SGHAT and CDR2 is FQNNGV. CDR3 in DNA: TGTGCCAGCAGCCAGAATGAGCAGTTCTTC. Translation: CASSQNEQFF.

The rearrangement uses TRBV11-2 and TRBJ1-2; 8 bases fit TRBD1. The CDR3 consists of 17 residues. V lost 4 bases, J lost 0 bases, and 10 bases stayed unmatched. Germline values: CDR1 SGHAT, CDR2 FQNNGV. Here the CDR3 DNA reads TGTGCCAGCAGCTGGGGACAGGTGGAGTCAACTAACTATGGCTACACCTTC. Translated, it gives CASSWGQVESTNYGYTF. The entire variable domain, with the rest obtained from reference TRBV11-2 and TRBJ1-2, is as follows: EAGVAQSPRYKIIEKRQSVAFWCNPISGHATLYWYQQILGQGPKLLIQFQNNGVVDDSQLPKDRFSAERLKGVDSTLKIQPAKLEDSAVYLCASSWGQVESTNYGYTFGSGTRLTVV.

This clonotype was seen ten or more times. The gene calls are TRBV6-2 or TRBV6-3 and TRBJ1-3; D is unresolved. Germline CDR1 reads MNHEY; CDR2 reads SVGEGT. Trimming cost V 0 bases and J 6 bases, with 12 bases left between them. This CDR3 has 15 amino acids. The CDR3, as DNA: TGTGCCAGCAGTTACTCGATGGGGAGGGCAAACACCATATATTTT. Its protein product is CASSYSMGRANTIYF.

This clonotype was picked up many times. The CDR3 DNA reads as TGTGCCAGCAAGCCTCGGGGTAACACCGGGGAGCTGTTTTTT. It translates to CASKPRGNTGELFF. The gene calls are TRBV2 and TRBJ2-2; weak D call: TRBD2 (5 bases). Germline CDR1 is SNHLY and CDR2 is FYNNEI. V lost 7 bases and J lost 2, with 11 bases in between. This CDR3 is built from 14 residues.

At least ten counts were recorded for this clonotype. V usage is TRBV20-1 and J usage is TRBJ2-7; 10 bases map to TRBD2. V lost 7 bases to trimming and J lost 4 bases; unmatched junction nucleotides: 13. This CDR3 region has 15 residues. Germline V gene data show CDR1 as DFQATT and CDR2 as SNEGSKA (reference sequence). The CDR3 spells CSVPIPTSGAYEQYF. CDR3 in DNA: TGCAGTGTCCCTATCCCCACTAGCGGGGCTTACGAGCAGTACTTC.

This clonotype has ten or more counts. V gene TRBV6-1 combines with J gene TRBJ2-1; D gene ambiguous. Trimming took off 2 bases at V and 0 bases at J, with 11 bases between the two ends. Germline V gene lookup returns CDR1 MNHNS and CDR2 SASEGT. The CDR3 has 16 amino acids. CDR3: CASSERGRASYNEQFF. The CDR3 nucleotides read TGTGCCAGCAGTGAACGAGGCCGGGCCTCCTACAATGAGCAGTTCTTC.

This clonotype was observed at least ten times. This chain uses TRBV3-1 with TRBJ1-2; D is perhaps TRBD1 (5 bases). V lost 3 bases to trimming and J lost 3 bases, with 17 bases between them. The CDR3 extends over 16 amino acids. Looked up from germline, CDR1 is LGHDT and CDR2 is YNNKEL (reference sequence). CDR3 nucleotides: TGTGCCAGCAGCCATGGGCCAGGGATGAGGGACTATGGCTACACCTTC. This translates into CASSHGPGMRDYGYTF.

This clonotype showed up many times. The J gene is TRBJ2-7, the V gene TRBV19; tentative D call: TRBD1 (6 bases). V dropped 5 bases and J dropped 6 bases, with 20 bases sitting between them. CDR1 LNHDA and CDR2 SQIVND come from the germline V gene (reference sequence). This CDR3 is 15 amino acids long. The CDR3, as DNA: TGTGCCAGTAGTCCCGGTGGGGGCGTTACGGGCGAGCAGTACTTC. It codes for CASSPGGGVTGEQYF. Variable domain in full (rest from reference TRBV19 and TRBJ2-7): DGGITQSPKYLFRKEGQNVTLSCEQNLNHDAMYWYRQDPGQGLRLIYYSQIVNDFQKGDIAEGYSVSREKKESFPLTVTSAQKNPTAFYLCASSPGGGVTGEQYFGPGTRLTVT.

Many counts were recorded for this clonotype. V is TRBV30 and J is TRBJ1-2, with D possibly matching TRBD1 (5 bases). V was cut by 5 bases and J by 4 bases, with 11 bases left in between. From germline, CDR1 is GTSNPN and CDR2 SVGIG (reference sequence). The length of the CDR3 is 12 residues. CDR3 DNA: TGTGCCTGGTCACGGGGCGTCTATGGCTACACCTTC. Amino acids: CAWSRGVYGYTF.